The sample holds a few counts of the clone carrying this T cell receptor (beta chain). Unstimulated regulatory T cells (CD4+CD25+CD127-), CD4+CD25- non-regulatory cells, CD4 and CD8 cells were FACS-sorted from thawed PBMCs. Germline loops: CDR1 LNHDA, CDR2 SQIVND (reference sequence). The CDR3 sequence is 15 residues long. The V gene lost 2 bases and the J gene lost 8 bases, with 16 bases spanning the gap. Libraries were prepared by immunoSEQ multiplex PCR; TCRdb keeps only in-frame clonotypes and omits some of them. Of fewer than 100,000 clones in the sample, 93% were seen once. This record belongs to a study of Tregs in tolerant kidney transplant recipients.

The source of this sequence is a human donor who received a combined kidney and bone marrow transplant. This sequence joins TRBV19 and TRBJ1-3; D remains unclear. The sequences come from CD4+ T cells from blood, collected before the transplant. CDR3 coding DNA: TGTGCCAGTAGTATACAGGTGGGAGGCCGTCACACCATATATTTT. Translation: CASSIQVGGRHTIYF. Combining the CDR3 with reference TRBV19 and TRBJ1-3 gives the whole variable domain DGGITQSPKYLFRKEGQNVTLSCEQNLNHDAMYWYRQDPGQGLRLIYYSQIVNDFQKGDIAEGYSVSREKKESFPLTVTSAQKNPTAFYLCASSIQVGGRHTIYFGEGSWLTVV.